This T cell receptor beta chain was documented in a study of blood T cell repertoires in COVID-19. Study-level background: Sites across the United States, Italy and Spain contributed samples from acute and convalescent COVID-19. Sources were T cells, B-cell-depleted T cells, or PBMCs; the material itself was cDNA or gDNA.

This clone was observed a handful of times. In assigning cohorts, the study relied on participant-reported clinical history. Germline V CDR1 and CDR2: SNHLY, FYNNEI. The CDR3 has 13 amino acids. The V gene lost 6 bases and the J gene lost 5 bases, with 11 bases spanning the gap. In the original processing: Estimates of nucleated cell counts were drawn from the amplification of reference gene primers. Generated by immunoSEQ multiplex PCR, the TCRdb table keeps only in-frame clones and is missing some. V and J calls plus clone size are reproduced from that table; the DNA served to infer D and trimming. Of a few hundred thousand clones in the sample, approximately 80% were seen once.

The chain has TRBV2 and TRBJ1-5; a weak D match, TRBD1 (6 bases). This TCR derives from a woman in her thirties or forties with acute COVID-19. Source material: PBMCs or T cells enriched from blood (not recorded which). The CDR3 bases are TGTGCCAGCAGGACCAACAGGGATCAGCCCCAGCATTTT. Protein product: CASRTNRDQPQHF.